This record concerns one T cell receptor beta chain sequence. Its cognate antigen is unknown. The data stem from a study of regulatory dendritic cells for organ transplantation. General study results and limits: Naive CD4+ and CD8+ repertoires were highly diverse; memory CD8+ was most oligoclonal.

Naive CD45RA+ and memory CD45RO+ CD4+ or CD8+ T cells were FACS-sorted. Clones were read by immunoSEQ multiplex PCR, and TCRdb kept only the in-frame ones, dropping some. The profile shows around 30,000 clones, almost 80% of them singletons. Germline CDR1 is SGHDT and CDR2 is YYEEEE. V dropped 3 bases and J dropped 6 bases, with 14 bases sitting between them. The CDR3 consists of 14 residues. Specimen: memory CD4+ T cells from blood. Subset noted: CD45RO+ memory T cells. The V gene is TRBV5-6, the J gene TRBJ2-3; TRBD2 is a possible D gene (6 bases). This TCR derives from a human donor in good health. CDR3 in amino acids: CASSSATSYDTQYF. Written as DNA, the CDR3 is TGTGCCAGCAGCTCGGCGACTAGTTATGATACGCAGTATTTT.